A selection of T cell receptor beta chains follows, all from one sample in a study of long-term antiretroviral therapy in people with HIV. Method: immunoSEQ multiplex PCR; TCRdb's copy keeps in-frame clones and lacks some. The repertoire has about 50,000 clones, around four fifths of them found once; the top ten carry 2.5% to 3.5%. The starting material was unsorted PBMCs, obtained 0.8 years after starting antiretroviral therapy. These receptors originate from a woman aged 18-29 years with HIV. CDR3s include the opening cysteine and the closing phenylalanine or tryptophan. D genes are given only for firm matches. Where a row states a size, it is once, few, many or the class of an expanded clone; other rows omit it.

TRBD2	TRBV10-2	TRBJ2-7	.	CASRGTSGRYEQYF	TGCGCCAGCAGGGGGACTAGCGGGAGGTACGAGCAGTACTTC
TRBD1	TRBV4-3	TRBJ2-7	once	CASSKGGQGNYEQYF	TGCGCCAGCAGCAAGGGGGGACAGGGTAACTACGAGCAGTACTTC
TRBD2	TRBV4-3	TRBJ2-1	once	CASSPVPGGEQFF	TGCGCCAGCAGCCCTGTCCCGGGAGGTGAGCAGTTCTTC
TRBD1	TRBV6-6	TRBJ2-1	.	CASSYSAGGFF	TGTGCCAGCAGTTACTCAGCAGGGGGGTTCTTC
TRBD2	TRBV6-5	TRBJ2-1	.	CASSYSELAGVNEQFF	TGTGCCAGCAGTTACTCTGAACTAGCGGGAGTCAATGAGCAGTTCTTC
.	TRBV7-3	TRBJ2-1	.	CASSSTRGEQFF	TGTGCCAGCAGCTCCACTAGGGGTGAGCAGTTCTTC
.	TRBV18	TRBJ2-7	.	CASSPLSPEQYF	TGTGCCAGCTCACCCCTATCGCCCGAGCAGTACTTC
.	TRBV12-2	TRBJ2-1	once	CASGEQFF	TGTGCAAGTGGCGAGCAGTTCTTC
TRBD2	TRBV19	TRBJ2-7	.	CASRRAGDPGQYF	TGTGCCAGTAGGAGAGCGGGGGACCCCGGGCAGTACTTC
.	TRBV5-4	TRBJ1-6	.	CASSSYNSPLHF	TGTGCCAGCAGCTCCTATAATTCACCCCTCCACTTT
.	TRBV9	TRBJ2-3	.	CASSVGRPTDTQYF	TGTGCCAGCAGCGTAGGGCGGCCCACAGATACGCAGTATTTT
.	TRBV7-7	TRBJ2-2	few	CASSASNTGELFF	TGTGCTAGCAGCGCCTCAAACACCGGGGAGCTGTTTTTT
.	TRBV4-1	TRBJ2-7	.	CASSPAPGLYEQYF	TGCGCCAGCAGCCCGGCTCCGGGGCTTTACGAGCAGTACTTC
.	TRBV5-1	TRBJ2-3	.	CASSLEGTPTQYF	TGCGCCAGCAGCTTGGAGGGGACCCCCACGCAGTATTTT
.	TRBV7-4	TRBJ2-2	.	CASSLVSGTLLGELFF	TGTGCCAGCAGCTTAGTATCCGGGACCCTTCTCGGGGAGCTGTTTTTT
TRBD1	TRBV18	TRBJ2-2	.	CASSPRDRTQTGELFF	TGTGCCAGCTCACCGAGGGACAGGACACAAACCGGGGAGCTGTTTTTT
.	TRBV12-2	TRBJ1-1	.	CASRLASGTGASEAFF	TGTGCAAGTCGCTTAGCCTCCGGGACAGGGGCTAGTGAAGCTTTCTTT
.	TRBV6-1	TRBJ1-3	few	CASSEEDTQSTAGNTIYF	TGTGCCAGCAGTGAGGAGGACACCCAGAGTACGGCTGGAAACACCATATATTTT
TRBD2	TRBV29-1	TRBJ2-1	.	CSAGTRVGEQFF	TGCAGCGCCGGGACTAGAGTCGGTGAGCAGTTCTTC
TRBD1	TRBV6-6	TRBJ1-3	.	CASSPVGAGGVNTIYF	TGTGCCAGCAGTCCAGTTGGGGCAGGGGGTGTAAACACCATATATTTT
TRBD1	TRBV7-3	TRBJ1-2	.	CASSLVRDRAQGYGYTF	TGTGCCAGCAGCTTAGTCCGGGACAGGGCCCAGGGCTATGGCTACACCTTC
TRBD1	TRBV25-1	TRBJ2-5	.	CASSSTGTLTQYF	TGTGCCAGCAGCTCGACAGGGACGTTGACCCAGTACTTC
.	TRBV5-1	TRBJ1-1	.	CASSRNQGSNTEAFF	TGCGCCAGCAGCCGGAACCAGGGGTCCAACACTGAAGCTTTCTTT
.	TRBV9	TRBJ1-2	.	CASSESIQGSRLYGYTF	TGTGCCAGCAGCGAGTCGATCCAGGGGAGTCGGCTCTATGGCTACACCTTC
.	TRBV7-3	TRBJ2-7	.	CASSSTETYEQYF	TGTGCCAGCAGCTCAACAGAGACCTACGAGCAGTACTTC
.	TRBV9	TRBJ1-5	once	CASSAGGRGNQPQHF	TGTGCCAGCAGCGCCGGGGGCAGGGGCAATCAGCCCCAGCATTTT
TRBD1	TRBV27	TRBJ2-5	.	CASSSGTGLGETQYF	TGTGCCAGCAGTTCAGGGACAGGGCTCGGAGAGACCCAGTACTTC
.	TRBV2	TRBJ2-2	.	CASMVGFPNTGELFF	TGTGCCAGCATGGTCGGGTTTCCGAACACCGGGGAGCTGTTTTTT
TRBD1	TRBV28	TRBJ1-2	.	CASRTQGYYGYTF	TGTGCCAGCAGAACACAGGGGTACTATGGCTACACCTTC
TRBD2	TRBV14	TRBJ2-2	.	CASSRAGVNTGELFF	TGTGCCAGCAGCCGAGCGGGAGTCAACACCGGGGAGCTGTTTTTT
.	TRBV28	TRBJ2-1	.	CASSPLWGEQFF	TGTGCCAGCAGTCCCCTCTGGGGTGAGCAGTTCTTC
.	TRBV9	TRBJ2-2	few	CASSVGLSTGRTGELFF	TGTGCCAGCAGCGTAGGTCTTTCTACAGGGCGCACCGGGGAGCTGTTTTTT
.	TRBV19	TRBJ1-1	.	CASSIPDVNTEAFF	TGTGCCAGTAGTATCCCAGATGTGAACACTGAAGCTTTCTTT
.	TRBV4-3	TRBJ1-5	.	CASSQVRSSWGNQPQHF	TGCGCCAGCAGCCAAGTCCGGTCGTCGTGGGGCAATCAGCCCCAGCATTTT
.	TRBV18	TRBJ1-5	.	CASSPNSPGSGVAQHF	TGTGCCAGCTCACCAAATTCCCCCGGGTCCGGGGTGGCCCAGCATTTT
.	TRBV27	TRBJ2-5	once	CASSLGGRGRTQYF	TGTGCCAGCAGTTTGGGGGGGAGGGGGAGGACCCAGTACTTC
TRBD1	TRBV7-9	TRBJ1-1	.	CASSTGQGNTEAFF	TGTGCCAGCAGCACGGGACAGGGGAACACTGAAGCTTTCTTT